The 16 T cell receptor beta chains in this list originate from one sample, sequenced in a study of blood T cell repertoires in COVID-19. Method: immunoSEQ multiplex PCR; TCRdb's copy keeps in-frame clones and lacks some. The data show just over 300,000 clones, approximately 89% seen once. Source material: peripheral blood. The receptors shown here come from a woman in her 30s with COVID-19, enrolled during active disease.

The rearrangement uses TRBV5-1 and TRBJ1-2, with 9 positions matching TRBD1. V shed 1 base and J 4 bases; nucleotides not matched to a gene: 11. The CDR3 has 17 residues. CDR1 is SGHRS and CDR2 is YFSETQ in the germline V gene. The CDR3 protein is CASSLMPGTGKSYGYTF. As DNA, the CDR3 is TGCGCCAGCAGCTTGATGCCCGGGACAGGGAAAAGCTATGGCTACACCTTC. The full variable domain, with the rest looked up from reference TRBV5-1 and TRBJ1-2, is KAGVTQTPRYLIKTRGQQVTLSCSPISGHRSVSWYQQTPGQGLQFLFEYFSETQRNKGNFPGRFSGRQFSNSRSEMNVSTLELGDSALYLCASSLMPGTGKSYGYTFGSGTRLTVV.

This clone was seen just once. The chain couples TRBV9 to TRBJ1-1; TRBD1 aligns across 8 bases. J was trimmed by 4 bases and V by 2 bases; bases with no gene match: 4. The CDR3 extends over 14 amino acids. Germline values: CDR1 SGDLS, CDR2 YYNGEE. For the CDR3, the DNA is TGTGCCAGCAGCGTGGGGACAGGTGGCACTGAAGCTTTCTTT. Its protein is CASSVGTGGTEAFF.

The V call is TRBV13, the J call TRBJ1-1; D is unresolved. Germline V gene sequence: CDR1 PRHDT, CDR2 FYEKMQ (reference sequence). This CDR3 region has 14 residues. V was trimmed by 3 bases and J by 1 base, leaving 9 bases between them. Here the CDR3 DNA reads TGTGCCAGCAGCTTGGCTGGGCGGAACACTGAAGCTTTCTTT. Translated, it gives CASSLAGRNTEAFF.

The chain recombines TRBV12-3 or TRBV12-4 with TRBJ1-5; D unclear. CDR3 size: 13 residues. V was clipped by 3 bases and J by 6 bases, with 9 bases between them. CDR3 in amino acids: CASSFGQVQPQHF. The CDR3 nucleotides read TGTGCCAGCAGTTTTGGCCAGGTTCAGCCCCAGCATTTT.

The chain combines TRBV11-1 with TRBJ1-1, with D perhaps TRBD1 (5 bases). The CDR3 sequence is 14 residues long. Between the trimmed V and J ends, which lost 5 bases and 0 bases, there was a span of 10 bases. Germline assignment: CDR1 SGHAT and CDR2 FQDESV (reference sequence). The CDR3 here is CASSPRQLNTEAFF. DNA of the CDR3: TGTGCCAGCAGCCCTCGACAGTTGAACACTGAAGCTTTCTTT.

The V call is TRBV30, the J call TRBJ1-6, with a weak D call TRBD1 (6 bases). V lost 4 bases, J lost 10 bases, and 14 bases lay in between. The germline CDR1 and CDR2 sequences are GTSNPN and SVGIG (reference sequence). This CDR3 spans 13 amino acids. CDR3 in DNA: TGTGCCTGGAAACAGGGTAGATACTCACCCCTCCACTTT. Translated: CAWKQGRYSPLHF.

The chain recombines TRBV7-8 with TRBJ1-1, with D possibly being TRBD1 (5 bases). From germline, CDR1 is SGHVS and CDR2 FQNEAQ. V was shortened by 8 bases and J by 4 bases, with 17 bases between the two germline ends. This CDR3 is built from 14 residues. The CDR3 sequence is CASGPAEGFTEAFF. DNA for the CDR3: TGTGCCAGCGGACCCGCGGAGGGGTTCACTGAAGCTTTCTTT.

The chain combines TRBV2 with TRBJ2-7; D gene ambiguous. The germline CDR1 and CDR2 sequences are SNHLY and FYNNEI. Trimming left V 8 bases short and J 2 bases short, with 7 bases between. The CDR3 runs to 11 residues. This CDR3 is CASGRAYEQYV. The DNA of the CDR3 is TGTGCCAGCGGTCGGGCCTACGAGCAGTACGTC.

This sequence joins TRBV18 and TRBJ1-2; D is uncertain. Trimming pared 1 base from V and 2 bases from J, leaving 17 bases between. The CDR3 sequence is 17 residues long. The germline V gene encodes CDR1 KGHSH and CDR2 LQKENI. The CDR3 nucleotides read TGTGCCAGCTCACCACGGTCCCCGGGGAGGGCCAACTATGGCTACACCTTC. Its translation: CASSPRSPGRANYGYTF.

V gene TRBV2 combines with J gene TRBJ2-7; 8 bases fit TRBD2. Germline trimming cut 4 bases from V and 2 bases from J; bases unmatched to any gene: 13. The CDR3 loop spans 17 amino acids. Per the germline V gene, CDR1 is SNHLY and CDR2 is FYNNEI. In DNA, the CDR3 is TGTGCCAGCAGTGCCGCGAGCGGGGGTAACCCTCCCTACGAGCAGTACGTC. Protein product: CASSAASGGNPPYEQYV.

The gene calls are TRBV7-4 and TRBJ1-1; D call uncertain. Trimming took 8 bases from V and 1 from J, leaving 14 bases between them. There are 14 residues in the CDR3. Germline CDR1 and CDR2: SGHVT and SQSDAQ. The DNA for the CDR3 is TGTGCCAGCTCTCGAGGTCGTGAGAACACTGAAGCTTTCTTT. Translation gives CASSRGRENTEAFF.

This rearrangement joins TRBV3-1 (or the pseudogene TRBV3-2) to TRBJ1-4; D might be TRBD1 (5 bases). This CDR3 contains 13 residues. The ends were cut back, 3 bases at V and 5 bases at J, with 7 bases in the middle. Germline CDR1 is LGHDT and CDR2 is YNNKEL (reference sequence). CDR3 coding DNA: TGTGCCAGCAGCCAGTCAGGGAATGAAAAACTGTTTTTT. This translates into CASSQSGNEKLFF.

This chain's CDR3 is CASSLRTGNIQPQHF. CDR3 sequence (DNA): TGTGCCAGCAGCCTCAGGACAGGGAATATTCAGCCCCAGCATTTT. This chain joins TRBV7-2 and TRBJ1-5; 8 positions agree with TRBD1. This CDR3 comprises 15 residues. V was pared by 5 bases and J by 6 bases, with 9 bases of the junction left unmatched. Germline V CDR1 and CDR2: SGHTA, FQGNSA.

The chain recombines TRBV6-2 or TRBV6-3 with TRBJ1-5; unclear D gene. With 2 bases removed from V and 9 bases from J, the gap between germline ends came to 8 bases. CDR3 length equals 12 residues. The germline gives CDR1 MNHEY, CDR2 SVGEGT. Here the CDR3 reads CASSYPRRPQHF. The CDR3 nucleotides are TGTGCCAGCAGTTACCCGAGGAGGCCCCAGCATTTT.

The chain has TRBV7-3 and TRBJ2-2; D remains ambiguous. V lost 1 base and J lost 8, with 5 bases in between. The germline V gene encodes CDR1 SGHTA and CDR2 FQGTGA. This CDR3 has 12 residues. CDR3 region: CASSLSRGELFF. The CDR3 coding sequence is TGTGCCAGCAGCTTAAGTCGGGGGGAGCTGTTTTTT.

The chain employs TRBV28 and TRBJ1-2, with 7 bases aligning to TRBD1. The CDR3 totals 15 residues. Trimming removed 1 base from V and 4 bases from J; junction bases left unmatched: 6. The germline gives CDR1 MDHEN, CDR2 SYDVKM. CDR3 residues: CASSLSRTGLYGYTF. The CDR3 DNA reads as TGTGCCAGCAGTTTATCCCGGACAGGACTCTATGGCTACACCTTC.